This T cell receptor (beta chain) was sequenced during a study of T-cell reconstitution after alpha-beta-depleted transplantation in children. Unique molecular identifiers were incorporated into the prepared TCRbeta library. Using its own MiXCR run on the PCR reads, TCRdb lists one record per CDR3 protein. The data hold 200,000 to 250,000 distinct CDR3 sequences, with 12% observed a single time. The CDR3 is 13 residues long. Germline V gene lookup returns CDR1 DFQATT and CDR2 SNEGSKA (reference sequence). Trimming removed 6 bases from V and 1 base from J, with 13 bases in between. This clonotype came up many times.

This chain connects TRBV20-1 to TRBJ2-7; maybe TRBD2 (6 bases). This sequence originates from a human donor who donated a stem cell graft to a child with acute lymphoblastic leukemia. The sequencing here drew on PBMCs from the stem cell graft donor, taken from the stem cell graft. The CDR3 region has the DNA TGCAGTGCGGACCCGCGGGAATCCTACGAGCAGTACTTC. Residues: CSADPRESYEQYF.